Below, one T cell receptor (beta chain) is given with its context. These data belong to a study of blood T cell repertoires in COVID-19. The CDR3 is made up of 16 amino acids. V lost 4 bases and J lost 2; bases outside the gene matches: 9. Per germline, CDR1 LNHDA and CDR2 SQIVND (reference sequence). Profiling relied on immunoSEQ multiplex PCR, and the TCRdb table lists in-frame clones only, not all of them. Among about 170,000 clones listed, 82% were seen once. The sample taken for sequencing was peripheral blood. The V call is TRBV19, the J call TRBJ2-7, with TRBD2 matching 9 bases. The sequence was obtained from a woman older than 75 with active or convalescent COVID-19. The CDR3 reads CASSKGGGRVAYEQYF. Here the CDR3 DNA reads TGTGCCAGTAGTAAAGGGGGCGGGAGGGTGGCCTACGAGCAGTACTTC.